Listed here is a single T cell receptor (beta chain). What antigen it recognizes has not been identified. Within one base of it there is no much larger clone, and no base qualities were kept. According to the germline V gene, CDR1 reads MDHEN and CDR2 reads SYDVKM. The germline V end is reduced by 5 bases and the J end by 4 bases; junction bases left unmatched: 5. Spanning cysteine to phenylalanine, the CDR3 consists of 15 amino acids. Only the CDR3 DNA is retained, 45 bases long and in frame from the first base. This record belongs to a study of control samples from healthy donors and cancer patients (dated by TCRdb to 2018 to 2021). Libraries came from the immunoSEQ multiplex PCR assay. As stored in TCRdb, this immuneACCESS dataset retains in-frame rearrangements with V and J assigned. A fraction of the clones does not appear; measured against another copy, unresolved V genes explain less than half of the discrepancy, and the remainder lacks a known reason. In this sample the table shows 400,000 to 500,000 clones, 80% to 95% of which occur a single time. 5% to 7% of the sample goes to the ten largest clones.

Material for sequencing was PBMCs. The V gene is TRBV28 and the J gene is TRBJ2-6, with TRBD1 identical over 7 junction bases. This receptor was taken from a man aged 40-50 years with head and neck cancer. The DNA is as follows: TGTGCCAGCAGTAAGACAGGGCCCGGGGCCAACGTCCTGACTTTC. It codes for CASSKTGPGANVLTF.